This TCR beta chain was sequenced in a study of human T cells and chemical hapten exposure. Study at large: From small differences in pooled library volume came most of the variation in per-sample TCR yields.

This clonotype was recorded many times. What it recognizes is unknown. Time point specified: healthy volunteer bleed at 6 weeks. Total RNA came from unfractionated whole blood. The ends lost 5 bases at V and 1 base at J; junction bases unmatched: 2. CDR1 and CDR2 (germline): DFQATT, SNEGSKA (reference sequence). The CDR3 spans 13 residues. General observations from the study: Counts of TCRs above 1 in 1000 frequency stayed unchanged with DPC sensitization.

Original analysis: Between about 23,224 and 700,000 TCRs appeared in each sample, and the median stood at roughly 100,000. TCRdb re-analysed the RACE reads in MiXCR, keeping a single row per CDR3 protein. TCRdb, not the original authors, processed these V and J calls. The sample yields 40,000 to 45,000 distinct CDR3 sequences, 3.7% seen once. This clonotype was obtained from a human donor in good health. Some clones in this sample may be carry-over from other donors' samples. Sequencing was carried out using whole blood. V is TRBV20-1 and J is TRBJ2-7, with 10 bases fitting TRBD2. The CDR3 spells CSALSGGSYEQYF. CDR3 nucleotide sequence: TGCAGTGCTCTTAGCGGGGGGTCCTACGAGCAGTACTTC.